A single sample is the source of the 15 T cell receptor beta chains below, sequenced in a study of T-cell reconstitution after alpha-beta-depleted transplantation in children. Preparing the TCRbeta library involved the use of unique molecular identifiers. In TCRdb, the PCR reads were re-called with MiXCR into one record per CDR3 protein. The top ten hold 5% to 6.5% of the sample, which has around 380,000 distinct CDR3 sequences, roughly 10% seen once. The sequencing used PBMCs from the stem cell graft donor, collected from the stem cell graft. Receptors originate from a human donor who donated a stem cell graft to a child with acute myeloid leukemia.

This clonotype was counted only a few times. The chain carries TRBV29-1 and TRBJ2-3; D unclear. V lost 6 bases to trimming and J lost 6 bases, with 10 bases between them. This CDR3 region has 11 residues. Per germline, CDR1 SQVTM and CDR2 ANQGSEA. CDR3 in DNA: TGCAGCGTCGGAGTAACGGATACGCAGTATTTT. It encodes CSVGVTDTQYF.

This clonotype was counted only a few times. CDR3 DNA: TGCGCCAGCAGCCAAGGCTGGATAGGGGCCATTCAGTACTTC. Translation: CASSQGWIGAIQYF. The chain combines TRBV4-1 with TRBJ2-4; D possibly corresponds to TRBD1 (5 bases). CDR1 is MGHRA and CDR2 is YSYEKL in the germline V gene. The length of the CDR3 is 14 residues. The ends were cut back, 1 base at V and 9 bases at J, with 13 bases in the middle.

This clonotype was observed a few times. V and J are TRBV20-1 and TRBJ2-6; TRBD2 is a possible D gene (6 bases). Trimming left V 3 bases short and J 0 bases short, with 6 bases between. The germline gives CDR1 DFQATT, CDR2 SNEGSKA (reference sequence). The CDR3 has 14 residues. The CDR3 sequence: CSAREGSGANVLTF. The CDR3 DNA reads TGCAGTGCTAGGGAGGGCTCTGGGGCCAACGTCCTGACTTTC.

CDR3 in amino acids: CSAWGDGDIQYF. The CDR3 DNA reads as TGCAGTGCTTGGGGGGATGGCGACATTCAGTACTTC. This chain links TRBV20-1 with TRBJ2-4, with D perhaps TRBD2 (6 bases). Germline CDR1 reads DFQATT; CDR2 reads SNEGSKA (reference sequence). V dropped 5 bases and J dropped 8 bases, with 13 bases sitting between them. The length of the CDR3 is 12 residues.

This clonotype showed up just a few times. The chain has TRBV12-3 or TRBV12-4 and TRBJ2-7; 11 bases align to TRBD2. The length of the CDR3 is 14 residues. With 6 bases clipped from V and 6 bases from J, the junction kept 7 bases outside the gene matches. This CDR3 reads CASSLAGGSREQYF. CDR3 coding DNA: TGTGCCAGCAGCCTAGCGGGAGGAAGTCGCGAGCAGTACTTC.

This clonotype was seen a few times. The rearrangement uses TRBV12-3 or TRBV12-4 and TRBJ1-1; 9 nucleotides agree with TRBD1. The length of the CDR3 is 17 residues. Trimming took 8 bases from V and 0 from J; bases not matched to a gene: 13. The CDR3 DNA reads TGTGCCAGCGGCAACAGGGGGCTGGGGAGAATGAACACTGAAGCTTTCTTT. Translation: CASGNRGLGRMNTEAFF.

The V call is TRBV10-3, the J call TRBJ2-1; 12 bases match TRBD2. The V segment lost 4 bases and the J segment 7 bases; nucleotides outside the gene matches: 8. Germline assignment: CDR1 ENHRY and CDR2 SYGVKD. The CDR3 loop spans 16 amino acids. CDR3 bases: TGTGCCATCAGTGTACTAGCGGGAGGCTCGGGTAATGAGCAGTTCTTC. It yields the protein CAISVLAGGSGNEQFF.

This sequence joins TRBV5-1 and TRBJ2-2; TRBD1 matches 7 bases. CDR3 length: 14 residues. After removal of 3 bases from V and 5 bases from J, the junction contained 4 bases not matched to a gene. Germline assignment: CDR1 SGHRS and CDR2 YFSETQ. The CDR3 region has the DNA TGCGCCAGCAGCTCCGCGACAGGGACCGGGGAGCTGTTTTTT. This translates into CASSSATGTGELFF.

The rearrangement links TRBV20-1 to TRBJ2-5; possible D gene TRBD2, 6 bases. Looked up from germline, CDR1 is DFQATT and CDR2 is SNEGSKA (reference sequence). The V end lost 3 bases, the J end lost 4 bases, and 15 bases lay between the germline ends. The CDR3 spans 14 residues. This chain's CDR3 is CSARNPRRAETQYF. CDR3 bases: TGCAGTGCTAGGAATCCTAGGAGGGCAGAGACCCAGTACTTC.

In this sample, this clonotype turned up many times. This sequence joins TRBV29-1 and TRBJ1-2; possibly TRBD1 for D (5 bases). In germline, CDR1 is SQVTM, CDR2 ANQGSEA. The V end was cut by 4 bases, the J end by 7 bases, with 13 bases between. The CDR3 extends over 12 amino acids. The chain's CDR3 is CSVVDRKGGYTF. For the CDR3, the DNA is TGCAGCGTTGTTGACAGAAAAGGTGGCTACACCTTC.

This clonotype was detected ten times or more. The rearrangement links TRBV20-1 to TRBJ2-5, with 10 bases fitting TRBD1. This CDR3 region has 14 residues. Germline V gives CDR1 DFQATT, CDR2 SNEGSKA (reference sequence). Losses at the gene ends were 5 bases for V and 4 bases for J; bases not matched to a gene: 7. The CDR3 reads CSAYGQGGIETQYF. The DNA for the CDR3 is TGCAGTGCTTATGGACAGGGGGGAATAGAGACCCAGTACTTC.

This clonotype occurred once. The chain links TRBV7-3 to TRBJ2-1, with D possibly TRBD2 on 6 matching bases. Trimming cost V 0 bases and J 2 bases, with 11 bases left between them. This CDR3 has 16 residues. The germline V gene encodes CDR1 SGHTA and CDR2 FQGTGA. CDR3 residues: CASSLTKRGTYNEQFF. In nucleotides, the CDR3 is TGTGCCAGCAGCTTAACGAAACGCGGGACCTACAATGAGCAGTTCTTC.

This clonotype was picked up many times. The chain recombines TRBV20-1 with TRBJ2-2; D uncertain. Trimming pared 0 bases from V and 6 bases from J, leaving 5 bases between. CDR1 and CDR2 (germline): DFQATT, SNEGSKA (reference sequence). This CDR3 contains 12 residues. CDR3 sequence reads: CSAREGAGELFF. The CDR3 region has the DNA TGCAGTGCTAGAGAGGGTGCCGGGGAGCTGTTTTTT.

The V gene is TRBV20-1, the J gene TRBJ2-7, with no clear D. The CDR3 contains 13 residues. Germline-derived CDR1 and CDR2 are DFQATT and SNEGSKA (reference sequence). Trimming left V 3 bases short and J 1 base short, with 10 bases between. The CDR3 nucleotides read TGCAGTGCTAGGCACCCTGAGTCCTACGAGCAGTACGTC. Encoded protein: CSARHPESYEQYV.

This clonotype has just a few counts. The V call is TRBV10-3, the J call TRBJ2-1; 7 positions match TRBD2. CDR3 length: 11 residues. CDR1 and CDR2 (germline): ENHRY, SYGVKD. V lost 9 bases to trimming and J lost 5 bases; unmatched junction nucleotides: 1. The CDR3, as DNA: TGTGCCATTGGGACTAACAATGAGCAGTTCTTC. Translation: CAIGTNNEQFF.